The 29 T cell receptor beta chains listed next were all sequenced from one sample in a study of PD-1 blockade in classical Hodgkin lymphoma. Produced via immunoSEQ multiplex PCR; TCRdb's table is partial and in-frame only. Of roughly 25,000 clones detected, approximately 82% appear once; the ten largest clones hold roughly 12%. Every patient experienced relapse after autologous stem cell transplantation, and brentuximab vedotin exposure varied. The source material was peripheral blood mononuclear cells (PBMCs), sampled before the second cycle of nivolumab. The receptors here all came from a human donor with classical Hodgkin lymphoma.

The chain recombines TRBV28 with TRBJ1-1; TRBD1 is a possible D gene (6 bases). The CDR3 is 14 residues long. V was shortened by 1 base and J by 7 bases, with 13 bases between the two germline ends. The germline V gene encodes CDR1 MDHEN and CDR2 SYDVKM. The DNA for the CDR3 is TGTGCCAGCAGTTTATATCACAGGGTGGTTGAAGCTTTCTTT. It yields the protein CASSLYHRVVEAFF.

The genes are TRBV11-2 and TRBJ2-5, with D tentatively TRBD2 (5 bases). V shed 1 base and J shed 0 bases, with 9 bases lying between them. Germline V gene lookup returns CDR1 SGHAT and CDR2 FQNNGV. CDR3 length equals 15 residues. Here the CDR3 DNA reads TGTGCCAGCAGCTTAGGGCCCGGGAACCAAGAGACCCAGTACTTC. Translation: CASSLGPGNQETQYF.

This chain connects TRBV11-2 to TRBJ2-5; D might be TRBD1 (6 bases). The germline CDR1 and CDR2 sequences are SGHAT and FQNNGV. With 1 base removed from V and 5 bases from J, the gap between germline ends came to 14 bases. The CDR3 has 15 residues. The DNA of the CDR3 is TGTGCCAGCAGCTTAGGGACAGTAAAGGGGGAGACCCAGTACTTC. This encodes CASSLGTVKGETQYF.

V gene TRBV6-5 combines with J gene TRBJ2-1, with a possible D match to TRBD2 (5 bases). V was pared by 2 bases and J by 0 bases, with 11 bases between. CDR3 length: 16 residues. Germline CDR1 MNHEY, CDR2 SVGAGI. CDR3 loop: CASSYKRAISYNEQFF. The CDR3 DNA sequence: TGTGCCAGCAGTTACAAGAGGGCAATCTCCTACAATGAGCAGTTCTTC.

The V gene is TRBV28, the J gene TRBJ2-1; no clear D gene. V gave up 1 base and J gave up 4 bases, with 5 bases separating them. Germline-derived CDR1 and CDR2 are MDHEN and SYDVKM. This CDR3 has 13 amino acids. The CDR3, as DNA: TGTGCCAGCAGTTTATCGGCATACAATGAGCAGTTCTTC. This sequence encodes CASSLSAYNEQFF.

This chain joins TRBV5-1 and TRBJ2-3; tentative D call: TRBD2 (6 bases). With 4 bases removed from V and 1 base from J, the gap between germline ends came to 10 bases. Germline V CDR1 and CDR2: SGHRS, YFSETQ. The CDR3 runs 14 residues. CDR3 protein: CASSAAGRTDTQYF. The CDR3 DNA reads TGCGCCAGCAGCGCTGCGGGACGCACAGATACGCAGTATTTT.

The genes are TRBV29-1 and TRBJ1-2, with D tentatively TRBD1 (5 bases). CDR3 length: 13 residues. V dropped 2 bases and J dropped 3 bases, with 10 bases sitting between them. Germline V gene data show CDR1 as SQVTM and CDR2 as ANQGSEA. The CDR3, as DNA: TGCAGCGTTGAAAGGGGATTGGACTATGGCTACACCTTC. It specifies CSVERGLDYGYTF.

On this clone: Other DNA variants within this sample encode the same CDR3. The gene calls are TRBV19 and TRBJ2-7; D is possibly TRBD2 (6 bases). Trimming pared 5 bases from V and 2 bases from J, leaving 7 bases between. There are 12 residues in the CDR3. Germline-derived CDR1 and CDR2 are LNHDA and SQIVND (reference sequence). The CDR3 protein is CASSPGAYEQYF. The CDR3 nucleotides are TGTGCCAGTAGTCCGGGGGCCTACGAGCAGTACTTC.

The chain has TRBV4-1 and TRBJ1-1; no definite D call. The CDR3 loop spans 13 amino acids. V dropped 4 bases and J dropped 3 bases, with 9 bases sitting between them. Germline loops: CDR1 MGHRA, CDR2 YSYEKL. The DNA of the CDR3 is TGCGCCAGCAGCCCCGGACTTTACACTGAAGCTTTCTTT. Its protein product is CASSPGLYTEAFF.

The rearrangement joins TRBV4-3 to TRBJ2-3; possibly TRBD1 or TRBD2 for D (5 bases each). Germline values: CDR1 LGHNA, CDR2 YSLEER. Trimming took 0 bases from V and 5 from J, leaving 15 bases between them. This CDR3 region has 16 residues. The CDR3 is CASSQEGVGDVDTQYF. The CDR3 nucleotides are TGCGCCAGCAGCCAAGAAGGGGTGGGGGACGTAGATACGCAGTATTTT.

This sequence joins TRBV21-1 and TRBJ2-5; the listed D gene, TRBD1, was not tested against the DNA. TRBV21-1 is flagged as a pseudogene. CDR3 length: 16 amino acids. The CDR3 bases are TGTGCCAGCAGCAAAGCGCCCAACAGGGCTCAAGAGACCCAGTACTTC. Amino acids: CASSKAPNRAQETQYF.

This clone has only one observation. This rearrangement joins TRBV11-2 to TRBJ2-1, with D perhaps matching TRBD1 (5 bases). CDR1 is SGHAT, CDR2 FQNNGV, per germline. V was shortened by 8 bases and J by 7 bases, with 15 bases between the two germline ends. The CDR3 has 13 amino acids. In DNA form, the CDR3 reads TGTGCCAGCGCCAAAGAACAGGTTAATGAGCAGTTCTTC. Amino acid sequence: CASAKEQVNEQFF.

Written as DNA, the CDR3 is TGTGCCAGCAGTTTACGGGACAGGGAGGATGGCTACACCTTC. The encoded protein is CASSLRDREDGYTF. The V and J genes are TRBV28 and TRBJ1-2; 9 positions agree with TRBD1. The CDR3 has 14 residues. Germline V gene lookup returns CDR1 MDHEN and CDR2 SYDVKM. The V gene end was trimmed by 2 bases and the J gene end by 6 bases; junction bases not matched to a gene: 4.

The gene calls are TRBV9 and TRBJ1-2; tentative D call: TRBD1 (5 bases). The CDR3 runs to 14 residues. The V gene's germline CDR1 is SGDLS and CDR2 YYNGEE. V lost 2 bases and J lost 1, with 9 bases in between. CDR3 in amino acids: CASSVAGNNYGYTF. The CDR3 coding sequence is TGTGCCAGCAGCGTGGCAGGGAATAACTATGGCTACACCTTC.

This clone has a handful of counts. The chain couples TRBV7-9 to TRBJ1-6, with D maybe TRBD1 (5 bases). Per germline, CDR1 SEHNR and CDR2 FQNEAQ (reference sequence). The CDR3 is 14 residues long. With 3 bases removed from V and 8 bases from J, the gap between germline ends came to 11 bases. The CDR3 spells CASSFFGDDSPLHF. The DNA for the CDR3 is TGTGCCAGCAGCTTTTTCGGGGACGATTCACCCCTCCACTTT. Full variable domain (outside the CDR3, taken from reference TRBV7-9 and TRBJ1-6): DTGVSQNPRHKITKRGQNVTFRCDPISEHNRLYWYRQTLGQGPEFLTYFQNEAQLEKSRLLSDRFSAERPKGSFSTLEIQRTEQGDSAMYLCASSFFGDDSPLHFGNGTRLTVT.

The J gene is TRBJ1-5, the V gene TRBV4-1; D might be TRBD1 (5 bases). The length of the CDR3 is 15 residues. Germline CDR1 is MGHRA and CDR2 is YSYEKL. Trimming cost V 0 bases and J 7 bases, with 13 bases left between them. The CDR3 nucleotides read TGCGCCAGCAGCCAAGACGGGGCTCTCAACCAGCCCCAGCATTTT. Residues: CASSQDGALNQPQHF.

The gene calls are TRBV6-1 and TRBJ2-1, with D tentatively TRBD2 (6 bases). The CDR3 is made up of 14 amino acids. Trimming pared 5 bases from V and 10 bases from J, leaving 18 bases between. Germline CDR1 and CDR2: MNHNS and SASEGT. This CDR3 reads CASSPFVGSWEQFF. The CDR3 DNA follows: TGTGCCAGCAGTCCCTTCGTCGGGAGCTGGGAGCAGTTCTTC.

V and J are TRBV11-3 and TRBJ1-1; D is unclear. CDR1 SGHNT and CDR2 YENEEA come from the germline V gene. This CDR3 is built from 14 residues. Trimming stripped 2 bases from V and 11 bases from J, with 18 bases between. Here the CDR3 reads CASSLSLRGSRAFF. CDR3 nucleotide sequence: TGTGCCAGCAGCTTATCCCTACGAGGCTCACGGGCTTTCTTT.

The chain couples TRBV28 to TRBJ1-5; possibly TRBD1 for D (5 bases). The germline V gene has CDR1 MDHEN and CDR2 SYDVKM. CDR3 size: 13 residues. Trimming removed 6 bases from V and 3 bases from J, with 9 bases in between. In DNA, the CDR3 is TGTGCCAGCAGCGGGGCAGACAATCAGCCCCAGCATTTT. It is translated as CASSGADNQPQHF.

V is TRBV11-2 and J is TRBJ1-2; perhaps TRBD1 as D (6 bases). The germline gives CDR1 SGHAT, CDR2 FQNNGV. The CDR3 is made up of 14 amino acids. The germline V and J ends were trimmed by 2 bases and 5 bases, with 12 bases remaining between them. The CDR3 nucleotides read TGTGCCAGCAGCTTATATGGAACAGGGTATGGCTACACCTTC. Protein sequence: CASSLYGTGYGYTF.

The chain links TRBV4-1 to TRBJ2-5; 9 nucleotides match TRBD1. V lost 1 base, J lost 2 bases, and 5 bases stayed unmatched. Looked up from germline, CDR1 is MGHRA and CDR2 is YSYEKL. The CDR3 length is 16 residues. The CDR3 here is CASSQAGTGSQETQYF. The CDR3 nucleotides read TGCGCCAGCAGCCAAGCCGGGACAGGGTCTCAAGAGACCCAGTACTTC.

This chain joins TRBV19 and TRBJ1-4; 7 nucleotides agree with TRBD1. CDR1 LNHDA and CDR2 SQIVND come from the germline V gene (reference sequence). The V gene end was trimmed by 7 bases and the J gene end by 10 bases; junction bases not matched to a gene: 9. The CDR3 is made up of 13 amino acids. CDR3 sequence reads: CASTDRAKVKLFF. CDR3 DNA: TGTGCCAGTACTGACAGGGCTAAGGTAAAACTGTTTTTT.

V usage is TRBV6-4 and J usage is TRBJ2-3; TRBD2 agrees at 10 bases. This CDR3 has 13 residues. Germline trimming cut 5 bases from V and 5 bases from J; bases unmatched to any gene: 1. Per the germline V gene, CDR1 is MRHNA and CDR2 is SNTAGT. Here the CDR3 DNA reads TGTGCCAGCAGTAGCGGGGGGGAAGATACGCAGTATTTT. Translated: CASSSGGEDTQYF.

A few counts support this clone. The gene calls are TRBV28 and TRBJ2-5, with D tentatively TRBD1 or TRBD2 (5 bases each). CDR1 and CDR2 (germline): MDHEN, SYDVKM. The CDR3 has 16 residues. V gave up 5 bases and J gave up 1 base, with 17 bases separating them. CDR3 loop: CASSLMGMRGQETQYF. In DNA form, the CDR3 reads TGTGCCAGCAGTCTTATGGGTATGAGGGGCCAAGAGACCCAGTACTTC.

The rearrangement links TRBV11-2 to TRBJ1-5; D is perhaps TRBD1 (6 bases). The CDR3 is 13 residues long. Germline lookup yields CDR1 SGHAT and CDR2 FQNNGV. Trimming removed 4 bases from V and 4 bases from J, with 8 bases in between. The DNA of the CDR3 is TGTGCCAGCAGCTCGGACAGAAATCAGCCCCAGCATTTT. Protein product: CASSSDRNQPQHF.

This clone was counted between two and nine times. V and J are TRBV7-2 and TRBJ2-3; TRBD2 aligns across 10 bases. Looked up from germline, CDR1 is SGHTA and CDR2 is FQGNSA. V shed 8 bases, J shed 6 bases, and the junction held 11 bases outside the gene matches. The length of the CDR3 is 15 residues. CDR3 bases: TGTGCCAGCCCGGGGAGCGGGGGGGTTCTGGATACGCAGTATTTT. Translated, it gives CASPGSGGVLDTQYF.

J is TRBJ1-5 and V is TRBV30, with a tentative D call TRBD1 (6 bases). From germline, CDR1 is GTSNPN and CDR2 SVGIG (reference sequence). V was pared by 1 base and J by 5 bases, with 9 bases between. The CDR3 is made up of 13 amino acids. The CDR3 loop is CAWSGGADQPQHF. Written as DNA, the CDR3 is TGTGCCTGGAGTGGGGGGGCGGATCAGCCCCAGCATTTT.

This chain joins TRBV6-1 and TRBJ1-5; D unresolved. Trimming shortened V by 8 bases and J by 5 bases, and 4 bases separated the two germline ends. This CDR3 spans 10 amino acids. From germline, CDR1 is MNHNS and CDR2 SASEGT. The CDR3 protein is CASGYQPQHF. CDR3 coding DNA: TGTGCCAGCGGGTATCAGCCCCAGCATTTT.

The rearrangement uses TRBV2 and TRBJ1-2, with 8 bases lining up with TRBD1. Trimming cost V 9 bases and J 4 bases; bases outside gene matches: 7. The CDR3 extends over 13 amino acids. Germline loops: CDR1 SNHLY, CDR2 FYNNEI. Here the CDR3 DNA reads TGTGCCAGTCACCAGGGGGCTAGCTATGGCTACACCTTC. Its translation is CASHQGASYGYTF.